A selection of T cell receptor beta chains follows, all from one sample in a study of blood T cell repertoires in COVID-19. TCRdb's copy holds only in-frame clones and misses some; the assay was immunoSEQ multiplex PCR. Among fewer than 60,000 clones listed, roughly 87% were seen once. What was sequenced was peripheral blood. The receptors derive from a human donor with acute or convalescent COVID-19. The donor label of this sample is uncertain. Both conserved end residues are part of each CDR3. D genes are given only for firm matches. A clone size is listed for some rows: how often the clone was seen (once, few, many), or a class if it is expanded.

J,size,V,D,CDR3,DNA
TRBJ1-3,.,TRBV28,TRBD1,CASSSTQGRVTIYF,TGTGCCAGCAGTAGCACACAGGGGAGAGTCACCATATATTTT
TRBJ1-2,.,TRBV5-4,TRBD1,CASSSRQGGNYGYTF,TGTGCCAGCAGCTCCCGACAGGGGGGAAACTATGGCTACACCTTC
TRBJ1-2,.,TRBV5-1,TRBD1,CASSATGGSYGYTF,TGCGCCAGCAGCGCAACAGGGGGCAGCTATGGCTACACCTTC
TRBJ2-1,.,TRBV11-3,TRBD2,CASSPGEGSYNEQFF,TGTGCCAGCAGCCCGGGGGAGGGGTCCTACAATGAGCAGTTCTTC
TRBJ2-3,.,TRBV7-9,TRBD2,CASSRQWQRERHSTQYF,TGTGCCAGCAGCCGTCAGTGGCAGCGGGAAAGACACAGTACGCAGTATTTT
TRBJ1-2,.,TRBV18,.,CASSPEARGANYGYTF,TGTGCCAGCTCACCAGAGGCCAGGGGAGCTAACTATGGCTACACCTTC
TRBJ2-3,medium-sized,TRBV11-2,.,CASSLDLADTQYF,TGTGCCAGCAGCTTAGATCTAGCAGATACGCAGTATTTT
TRBJ2-6,.,TRBV9,.,CASSVSPGANVLTF,TGTGCCAGCAGCGTATCTCCCGGGGCCAACGTCCTGACTTTC
TRBJ1-4,few,TRBV7-9,TRBD1,CASSLAVGQEGEKLFF,TGTGCCAGCAGCTTAGCGGTTGGACAGGAAGGGGAAAAACTGTTTTTT
TRBJ2-2,once,TRBV7-6,.,CASSLVGLQGGELFF,TGTGCCAGCAGCTTAGTCGGACTACAAGGTGGGGAGCTGTTTTTT
TRBJ2-5,.,TRBV5-6,TRBD2,CASSFPGLAGYETQYF,TGTGCCAGCAGCTTCCCCGGACTAGCGGGATATGAGACCCAGTACTTC
TRBJ2-1,.,TRBV5-1,TRBD2,CASQVSSGGPSYNEQFF,TGCGCCAGCCAAGTTAGTAGCGGGGGCCCCTCCTACAATGAGCAGTTCTTC
TRBJ2-1,.,TRBV27,TRBD2,CASSLSRTSRNEQFF,TGTGCCAGCAGTTTATCCCGGACTAGCCGCAATGAGCAGTTCTTC
TRBJ2-3,.,TRBV10-3,TRBD2,CAIRVSLAEYTDTQYF,TGTGCCATCAGGGTCTCCCTAGCGGAGTACACAGATACGCAGTATTTT
TRBJ2-5,.,TRBV5-4,.,CASSKTGRETQYF,TGTGCCAGCAGCAAGACAGGGAGGGAGACCCAGTACTTC
TRBJ2-7,.,TRBV9,.,CASSVAGGHLENEQYF,TGTGCCAGCAGCGTAGCAGGGGGGCATTTGGAGAACGAGCAGTACTTC
TRBJ2-5,once,TRBV7-9,TRBD2,CASSLGGGSETQYF,TGTGCCAGCAGCTTAGGCGGGGGGTCGGAGACCCAGTACTTC
TRBJ1-1,.,TRBV27,.,CASRGHGRTEAFF,TGTGCCAGCAGGGGGCATGGGAGGACTGAAGCTTTCTTT
TRBJ2-7,.,TRBV28,TRBD2,CASSSSGNWYEQYF,TGTGCCAGCAGTTCTAGCGGGAACTGGTACGAGCAGTACTTC
TRBJ1-2,.,TRBV18,.,CASSPPREDYGYTF,TGTGCCAGCTCACCACCGCGAGAGGACTATGGCTACACCTTC
TRBJ1-4,.,TRBV7-9,TRBD1,CASNRGAGEKLFF,TGTGCCAGCAACAGGGGCGCGGGGGAAAAACTGTTTTTT
TRBJ1-2,.,TRBV4-2,TRBD1,CASSPSGPGQGFYGYTF,TGTGCCAGCAGCCCCTCAGGTCCGGGACAGGGATTTTATGGCTACACCTTC
TRBJ1-6,.,TRBV19,.,CASTGGKQYNSPLHF,TGTGCCAGTACGGGCGGGAAACAATATAATTCACCCCTCCACTTT
TRBJ2-1,.,TRBV25-1,TRBD2,CASSEYRTSGYNEQFF,TGTGCCAGCAGTGAATATAGGACTAGCGGGTACAATGAGCAGTTCTTC
TRBJ2-6,.,TRBV5-4,.,CASSPTGQAGANVLTF,TGTGCCAGCAGCCCGACAGGCCAGGCTGGGGCCAACGTCCTGACTTTC
TRBJ2-1,once,TRBV2,.,CASSLLRDSYNEQFF,TGTGCCAGCAGTTTGCTCCGGGACTCCTACAATGAGCAGTTCTTC
TRBJ1-2,.,TRBV6-5,.,CASTRTPQRGYTF,TGTGCCAGCACTAGGACACCACAGCGTGGCTACACCTTC
TRBJ2-3,.,TRBV28,TRBD2,CASSLYWGRGSDTQYF,TGTGCCAGCAGCCTTTATTGGGGGAGGGGCTCAGATACGCAGTATTTT
TRBJ2-7,few,TRBV21-1,.,CASSITEPYEQYF,TGTGCCAGCAGCATAACAGAACCCTACGAGCAGTACTTC
TRBJ2-1,few,TRBV3-1/TRBV3-2,TRBD2,CASSQVVGQGGNEQFF,TGTGCCAGCAGCCAAGTTGTAGGGCAGGGAGGGAATGAGCAGTTCTTC
TRBJ1-1,.,TRBV18,TRBD1,CASSPPLLTGGTEAFF,TGTGCCAGCTCACCGCCACTTCTGACAGGGGGAACTGAAGCTTTCTTT
TRBJ1-5,.,TRBV7-2,.,CASSLTFNQPQHF,TGTGCCAGCAGCTTAACATTTAATCAGCCCCAGCATTTT
TRBJ2-1,.,TRBV10-1,TRBD1,CASSAQGYNEQFF,TGCGCCAGCAGTGCACAGGGGTACAATGAGCAGTTCTTC
TRBJ1-1,.,TRBV28,TRBD1,CASSLAPAWNRGNTEAFF,TGTGCCAGCAGTTTAGCGCCCGCTTGGAACAGGGGGAACACTGAAGCTTTCTTT
TRBJ1-2,.,TRBV5-1,.,CASSLTTGNYGYTF,TGCGCCAGCAGCCTAACCACGGGGAACTATGGCTACACCTTC
TRBJ2-1,.,TRBV30,TRBD2,CALTRTSGQSKQFF,TGTGCCCTCACCCGGACTAGCGGGCAAAGTAAGCAGTTCTTC
TRBJ1-2,.,TRBV10-2,.,CASKLDSSNYGYTF,TGCGCCAGCAAATTGGACAGTTCTAACTATGGCTACACCTTC
TRBJ1-1,.,TRBV12-5,TRBD1,CASGLAGPRGSNTEAFF,TGTGCTAGTGGTTTGGCGGGTCCCAGGGGGTCCAACACTGAAGCTTTCTTT
TRBJ1-5,.,TRBV19,TRBD1,CASSGTGSNQPQHF,TGTGCCAGTAGTGGGACAGGGAGCAATCAGCCCCAGCATTTT
TRBJ2-7,few,TRBV5-1,TRBD2,CASSTLAGGSYEQYF,TGCGCCAGCAGTACTTTAGCGGGCGGCTCCTACGAGCAGTACTTC
TRBJ1-4,.,TRBV19,TRBD1,CASGTDRDEKLFF,TGTGCCAGCGGGACGGACAGGGACGAAAAACTGTTTTTT
TRBJ1-3,.,TRBV5-4,TRBD1,CASSVGQGAGGNTIYF,TGTGCCAGCAGCGTGGGACAGGGGGCTGGTGGAAACACCATATATTTT
TRBJ1-1,.,TRBV5-1,.,CASSLGGGRDTEAFF,TGCGCCAGCAGCTTGGGAGGGGGTAGGGACACTGAAGCTTTCTTT
TRBJ1-3,.,TRBV7-9,.,CASSSVPGNTIYF,TGTGCCAGCAGCTCGGTCCCGGGAAACACCATATATTTT
TRBJ2-3,.,TRBV12-3/TRBV12-4,.,CASLVGSTDTQYF,TGTGCCAGCTTAGTCGGTAGCACAGATACGCAGTATTTT
TRBJ2-1,.,TRBV6-1,TRBD1,CASSDLGTGYNEQFF,TGTGCCAGCAGTGATCTCGGGACAGGGTACAATGAGCAGTTCTTC
TRBJ2-3,.,TRBV19,.,CASSIVEGPDTQYF,TGTGCCAGTAGTATAGTGGAGGGGCCAGATACGCAGTATTTT
TRBJ2-3,.,TRBV10-3,TRBD2,CAISGTSGSGGDTQYF,TGTGCCATCAGTGGGACTAGCGGGAGTGGAGGAGATACGCAGTATTTT
TRBJ1-2,.,TRBV6-5,.,CASQNANYGYTF,TGTGCCAGTCAGAACGCCAACTATGGCTACACCTTC
TRBJ2-2,.,TRBV6-5,.,CASRRVRELFF,TGTGCCAGCAGGAGGGTGCGGGAGCTGTTTTTT
TRBJ1-1,.,TRBV19,.,CASSIVSGALNTEAFF,TGTGCCAGTAGTATTGTGTCAGGCGCCTTGAACACTGAAGCTTTCTTT
TRBJ1-1,.,TRBV30,.,CARTRGGNTEAFF,TGTGCCCGGACACGGGGTGGGAACACTGAAGCTTTCTTT
TRBJ1-4,.,TRBV4-1,.,CASSPGQLDEKLFF,TGCGCCAGCAGTCCCGGACAGTTGGATGAAAAACTGTTTTTT